This T cell receptor beta chain was retrieved from a study of cytomegalovirus exposure and HLA in healthy donors. J was trimmed by 9 bases and V by 4 bases; bases with no gene match: 20. The CDR3 length is 19 residues. Germline V CDR1 and CDR2: SGHDT, YYEEEE. Use of 60 Vbeta and 13 Jbeta primers characterized the PCR. Data came from immunoSEQ multiplex PCR; TCRdb stores just in-frame clones and leaves some out. The sample shows some 160,000 clones, about 84% of them seen only once. This clone was picked up one time. The chain has TRBV5-6 and TRBJ2-7; 15 bases agree with TRBD2. The sample was PBMCs. The sequence was obtained from a male donor in good health and CMV-seronegative. CDR3 region: CASSRRGLAGGIIGDWQYF. In DNA, the CDR3 is TGTGCCAGCAGCCGGCGCGGACTAGCGGGGGGGATAATAGGGGATTGGCAGTACTTC.